This is a list of T cell receptor beta chains from one sample in a study of blood T cell repertoires in COVID-19. The table came from immunoSEQ multiplex PCR; TCRdb's copy has only in-frame clones and leaves some out. Of about 190,000 clones detected, about 81% appear once; the ten largest clones hold approximately 3%. Sequenced sample: PBMCs or T cells enriched from blood (not recorded which). The receptors come from a woman aged 25-40 years who had recovered from COVID-19. Each CDR3 is given with its conserved first and last residue. Fields, in order: V gene, J gene, CDR3 length, clone size, D gene, CDR3 DNA, CDR3 protein. A D gene is named only where the DNA matches it firmly. Clone size is given for some rows only: seen once, a few or many times, or a class if the clone is expanded.

V: TRBV18; J: TRBJ1-2; length: 14; size: .; D: .; DNA: TGTGCCAGCTCACCGGAGGGGATAGGGTATGGCTACACCTTC; CDR3: CASSPEGIGYGYTF
V: TRBV5-4; J: TRBJ2-7; length: 14; size: .; D: .; DNA: TGTGCCAGCAGCTTCAAGGGACTTCCCTACGAGCAGTACTTC; CDR3: CASSFKGLPYEQYF
V: TRBV7-9; J: TRBJ2-1; length: 15; size: .; D: TRBD2; DNA: TGTGCCAGCAGCCCGACTAGCGGCCCCGCCAATGAGCAGTTCTTC; CDR3: CASSPTSGPANEQFF
V: TRBV10-1; J: TRBJ2-1; length: 13; size: .; D: TRBD1; DNA: TGCGCCAGCAGGGGACAGCCAGGGAATGAGCAGTTCTTC; CDR3: CASRGQPGNEQFF
V: TRBV11-2; J: TRBJ1-2; length: 13; size: .; D: .; DNA: TGTGCCAGCAGCTTAGTACCCTCCGCGGGCTACACCTTC; CDR3: CASSLVPSAGYTF
V: TRBV6-5; J: TRBJ1-2; length: 13; size: .; D: TRBD1; DNA: TGTGCCAGCAGCCTCGGACAGGGGAACCGCTACACCTTC; CDR3: CASSLGQGNRYTF
V: TRBV5-1; J: TRBJ1-2; length: 17; size: few; D: TRBD1; DNA: TGCGCCAGCAGCTTGGATGGGACAGGGGGTCTCAACTATGGCTACACCTTC; CDR3: CASSLDGTGGLNYGYTF
V: TRBV9; J: TRBJ2-5; length: 16; size: .; D: TRBD2; DNA: TGTGCCAGCAGCGTAGGGGGGACTAGCGGATCGGAGACCCAGTACTTC; CDR3: CASSVGGTSGSETQYF
V: TRBV28; J: TRBJ1-1; length: 16; size: few; D: .; DNA: TGTGCCAGCAGTTACCCCATCCTGGGGCGGAACACTGAAGCTTTCTTT; CDR3: CASSYPILGRNTEAFF
V: TRBV6-5; J: TRBJ1-2; length: 13; size: .; D: .; DNA: TGTGCCAGCAGTTCCTCCGCAGGATACGGCTACACCTTC; CDR3: CASSSSAGYGYTF
V: TRBV10-3; J: TRBJ1-2; length: 16; size: .; D: .; DNA: TGTGCCATCAGTGAGTCGACAGGAACAATTATCTATGGCTACACCTTC; CDR3: CAISESTGTIIYGYTF
V: TRBV7-8; J: TRBJ2-1; length: 14; size: few; D: .; DNA: TGTGCCAGCAGCTTAGTCGGGACAAACAATGAGCAGTTCTTC; CDR3: CASSLVGTNNEQFF
V: TRBV28; J: TRBJ2-3; length: 15; size: .; D: .; DNA: TGTGCCAGCCGAGGCTTAACTTCCAACACAGATACGCAGTATTTT; CDR3: CASRGLTSNTDTQYF
V: TRBV27; J: TRBJ1-2; length: 14; size: .; D: TRBD1; DNA: TGTGCCAGCAGTTTATCAGGGGGCTACTATGGCTACACCTTC; CDR3: CASSLSGGYYGYTF
V: TRBV28; J: TRBJ1-3; length: 13; size: .; D: .; DNA: TGTGCCAGCAGGGAAAACAGTGGAAACACCATATATTTT; CDR3: CASRENSGNTIYF
V: TRBV5-1; J: TRBJ1-2; length: 14; size: .; D: TRBD1; DNA: TGCGCCAGCAGCACCCTACAGGGGCAGGATGGCTACACCTTC; CDR3: CASSTLQGQDGYTF